This T cell receptor (beta chain) was identified in a study of T cell responses to AZD1222 COVID-19 vaccine. V shed 6 bases and J shed 0 bases, with 14 bases lying between them. The CDR3 length is 15 residues. Germline V CDR1 and CDR2: MNHEY, SVGEGT. About this clone: No antigen is known for it.

Findings and caveats of the study: At baseline, seropositivity was found in only a handful of AZD1222 recipients. Most donors were white British, females outnumbered males, and clonal diversity was possibly underestimated. Two doses of AZD1222 preceded a rise in Spike-specific TCR breadth and depth.

Here immunoSEQ multiplex PCR was the method, and the copy in TCRdb shows in-frame clones only, minus some. The data contain hundreds of thousands of clones, roughly 91% of them singletons. The sequence was obtained from an adult in good health. V gene TRBV6-2 or TRBV6-3 combines with J gene TRBJ1-2, with D possibly TRBD1 on 5 matching bases. This material consisted of peripheral blood, taken on day 0 of MenACWY control vaccination. The CDR3 nucleotides read TGTGCCAGCAGCCCCGACAGCATTGCTAACTATGGCTACACCTTC. Its translation is CASSPDSIANYGYTF.